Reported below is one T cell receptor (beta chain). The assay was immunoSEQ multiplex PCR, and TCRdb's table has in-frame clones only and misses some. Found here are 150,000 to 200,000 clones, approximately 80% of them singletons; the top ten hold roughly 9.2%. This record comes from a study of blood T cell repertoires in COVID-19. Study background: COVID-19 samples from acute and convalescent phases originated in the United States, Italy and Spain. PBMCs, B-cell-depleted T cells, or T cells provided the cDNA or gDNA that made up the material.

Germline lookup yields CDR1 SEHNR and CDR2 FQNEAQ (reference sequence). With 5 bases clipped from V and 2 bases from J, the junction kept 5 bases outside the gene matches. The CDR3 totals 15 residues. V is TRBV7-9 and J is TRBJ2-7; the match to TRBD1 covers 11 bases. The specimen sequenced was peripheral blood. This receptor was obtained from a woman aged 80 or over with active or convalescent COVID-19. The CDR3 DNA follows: TGTGCCAGCAGCCCTGGACAGGGGGCCCCCTACGAGCAGTACTTC. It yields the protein CASSPGQGAPYEQYF.